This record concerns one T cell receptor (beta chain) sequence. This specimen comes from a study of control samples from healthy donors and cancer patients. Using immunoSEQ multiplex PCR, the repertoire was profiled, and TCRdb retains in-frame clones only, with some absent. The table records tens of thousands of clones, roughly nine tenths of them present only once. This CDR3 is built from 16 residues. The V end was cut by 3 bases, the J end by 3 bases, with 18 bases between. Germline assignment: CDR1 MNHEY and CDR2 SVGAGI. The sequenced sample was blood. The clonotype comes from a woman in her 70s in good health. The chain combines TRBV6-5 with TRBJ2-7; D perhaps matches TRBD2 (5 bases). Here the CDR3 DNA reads TGTGCCAGCAGTTATGCCGGCGCCGGGGTCAACTACGAGCAGTACTTC. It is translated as CASSYAGAGVNYEQYF.